The clone carrying this T cell receptor (beta chain) came up many times. Its antigen is not known. Diagnostic conclusions were grounded in clinical symptoms, serum thyroxine, TRAb, thyroid ultrasound and orbital computed tomography. Germline CDR1 is GTSNPN and CDR2 is SVGIG (reference sequence). The CDR3 loop spans 15 amino acids. Trimming took 1 base from V and 2 from J, leaving 11 bases between them. These data are taken from a study of Graves' ophthalmopathy and Graves' hyperthyroidism. Study-wide results and caveats: Clonotypes were expanded in thyroid at above 0.001 frequency, and most also appeared in blood.

The authors amplified TCR beta CDR3 regions from RNA transcripts. The library came from an HTBI-primed first-round RT-PCR and a second-round multiplex PCR. MiXCR, run by TCRdb on the multiplex PCR reads, gives a single entry per CDR3 protein. The sample has nearly 400,000 distinct CDR3 sequences; about 17% are singletons. The sequence came from a woman aged 18-35 years with Graves' ophthalmopathy. The sample taken for sequencing was peripheral blood. The gene calls are TRBV30 and TRBJ2-2, with D unclear. CDR3 amino acids: CAWSEVGRNTGELFF. The DNA for the CDR3 is TGTGCCTGGAGTGAAGTTGGAAGAAACACCGGGGAGCTGTTTTTT. Looking up the rest from reference TRBV30 and TRBJ2-2 gives the full variable domain: SQTIHQWPATLVQPVGSPLSLECTVEGTSNPNLYWYRQAAGRGLQLLFYSVGIGQISSEVPQNLSASRPQDRQFILSSKKLLLSDSGFYLCAWSEVGRNTGELFFGEGSRLTVL.